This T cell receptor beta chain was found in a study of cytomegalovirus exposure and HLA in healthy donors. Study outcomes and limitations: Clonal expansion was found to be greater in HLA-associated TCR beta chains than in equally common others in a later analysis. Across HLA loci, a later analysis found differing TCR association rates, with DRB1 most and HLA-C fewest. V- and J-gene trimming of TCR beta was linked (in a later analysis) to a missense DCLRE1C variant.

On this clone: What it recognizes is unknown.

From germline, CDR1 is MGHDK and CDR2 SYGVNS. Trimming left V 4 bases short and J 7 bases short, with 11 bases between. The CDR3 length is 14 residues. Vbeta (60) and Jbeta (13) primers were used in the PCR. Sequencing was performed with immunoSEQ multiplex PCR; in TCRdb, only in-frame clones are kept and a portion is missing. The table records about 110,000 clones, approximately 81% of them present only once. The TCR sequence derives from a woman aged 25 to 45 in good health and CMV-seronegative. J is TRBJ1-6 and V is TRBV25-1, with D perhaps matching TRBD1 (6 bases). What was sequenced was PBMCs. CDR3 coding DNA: TGTGCCAGCAGTGCCGGGACACGGAATTCACCCCTCCACTTT. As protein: CASSAGTRNSPLHF. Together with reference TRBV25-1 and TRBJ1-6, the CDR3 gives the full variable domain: EADIYQTPRYLVIGTGKKITLECSQTMGHDKMYWYQQDPGMELHLIHYSYGVNSTEKGDLSSESTVSRIRTEHFPLTLESARPSHTSQYLCASSAGTRNSPLHFGNGTRLTVT.